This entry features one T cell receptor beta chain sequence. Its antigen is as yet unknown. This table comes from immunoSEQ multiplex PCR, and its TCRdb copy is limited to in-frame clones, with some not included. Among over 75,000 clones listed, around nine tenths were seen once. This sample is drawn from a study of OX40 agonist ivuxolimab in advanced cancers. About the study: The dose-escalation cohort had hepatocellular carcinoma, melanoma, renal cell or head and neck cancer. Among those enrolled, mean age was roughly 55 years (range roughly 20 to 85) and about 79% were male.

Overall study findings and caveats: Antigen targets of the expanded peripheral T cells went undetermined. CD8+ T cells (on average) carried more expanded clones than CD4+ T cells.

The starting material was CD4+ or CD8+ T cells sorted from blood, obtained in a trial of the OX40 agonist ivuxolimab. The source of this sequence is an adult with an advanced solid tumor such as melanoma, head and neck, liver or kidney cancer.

The chain's CDR3 is CASSPSPGGETQYF. The CDR3 DNA reads TGTGCCAGCAGCCCCTCCCCAGGGGGGGAGACCCAGTACTTC. This chain links TRBV7-2 with TRBJ2-5, with D possibly matching TRBD1 (7 bases). Germline V gives CDR1 SGHTA, CDR2 FQGNSA. The CDR3 has 14 residues. V was shortened by 5 bases and J by 5 bases, with 15 bases between the two germline ends.